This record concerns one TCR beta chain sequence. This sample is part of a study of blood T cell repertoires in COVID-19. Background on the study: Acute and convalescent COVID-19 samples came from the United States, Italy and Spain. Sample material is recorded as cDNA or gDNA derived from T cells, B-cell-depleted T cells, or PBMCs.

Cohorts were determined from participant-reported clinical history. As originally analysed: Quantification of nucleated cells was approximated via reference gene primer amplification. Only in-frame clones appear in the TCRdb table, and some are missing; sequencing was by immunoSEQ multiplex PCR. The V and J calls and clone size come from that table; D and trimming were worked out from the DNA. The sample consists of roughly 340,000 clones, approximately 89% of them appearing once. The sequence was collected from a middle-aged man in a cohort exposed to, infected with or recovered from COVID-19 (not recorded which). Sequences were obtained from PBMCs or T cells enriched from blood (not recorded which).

The CDR3 reads CASSPDRMNTEAFF. CDR3 in DNA: TGTGCCAGCAGCCCTGACAGAATGAACACTGAAGCTTTCTTT. The rearrangement joins TRBV9 to TRBJ1-1; D may be TRBD1 (5 bases). V lost 4 bases, J lost 0 bases, and 10 bases lay in between. This CDR3 has 14 residues. Germline CDR1 SGDLS, CDR2 YYNGEE.